This T cell receptor (beta chain) is drawn from a study of T cells in Graves' hyperthyroidism and ophthalmopathy (dated by TCRdb to the late 2010s). Study-wide context: To identify distinguishing TCR V-J signatures, a discovery cohort of about a hundred patients was used, comprising 43 with Graves' ophthalmopathy and 57 with stable Graves' hyperthyroidism. Prospective prediction of ophthalmopathy was tested in an independent validation cohort of about 19 hyperthyroidism patients and 15 to 17 patients who later progressed to ophthalmopathy. The 100 discovery patients were randomly split 7:3 into training and test sets. The study also compared thyroid tissue and blood T-cell repertoires from a handful of Graves' hyperthyroidism patients. Following sampling, methimazole starting at 30 mg daily was given to hyperthyroidism patients, and high-dose intravenous methylprednisolone was given to ophthalmopathy patients. According to the paper, TCR Vbeta CDR3 sequencing was carried out on some 130 peripheral blood samples, which came from over 40 ophthalmopathy, around 75 hyperthyroidism and approximately 17 progressor patients.

Notes on this clonotype: This clone's antigen is unknown. It has no much larger one-base neighbor in the sample; base qualities were not kept.

The TCR beta CDR3 regions were amplified from the RNA transcripts. The first round of RT-PCR for the TCR CDR3 was performed with the HTBI primer set and the Qiagen OneStep RT-PCR kit. Libraries were constructed in a second round of multiplex PCR, after which size selection and purification were carried out. Paired-end sequencing of the libraries was performed with 100 bp reads on an Illumina HiSeq2000. The source study handled its data this way. SOAPnuke was used to process the raw data, removing reads that contained adapters or uncalled bases, had a mean Phred below 15, or lacked an exact match to the constant primer or identifier. COPE v1.2.5 was used to merge high-quality paired reads, and clonotypes were defined as unique nucleotide sequences. MiTCR v1.1 was used to align clonotypes to the IMGT TRBV, TRBD and TRBJ reference segments. The analysis included only V-J combinations with a frequency above 0.0001, which together covered 99.2% of the repertoires. The TCS score was defined as the ratio of F50 (clonal expansion) to E x V (chaos), calculated using BLOSUM62-based TCRdist between CDR3 peptides within each V-J. Welch's t-statistics and random forest reduced approximately 520 V-J features to roughly 13, which were used in a naive Bayes classifier (R e1071). The similarity between thyroid and blood repertoires was quantified using the Morisita-Horn index. TCRdb trimmed public reads at Q25 via fastp, called clones via MiXCR and kept in-frame beta chains. Rows with one shared CDR3 protein collapse into an entry with the most common genes and DNA. The V and J calls were determined by TCRdb, not by the authors. Counted in this sample were more than 500,000 distinct CDR3 sequences; 40% to 55% of them appeared once. The ten largest account for around 20% of the sample.

CDR1 is given as SGHAT and CDR2 as FQDESV, both from the germline V gene (reference sequence). Taken from cysteine to phenylalanine, the CDR3 has 15 residues. This entry keeps only the CDR3 DNA: 45 bases, framed from base 1. At the junction V is shortened by 4 bases and J by 4 bases, with 16 bases in between. Exclusion was applied to patients with uncontrolled infections, other autoimmune diseases, pregnancy or lactation. Clinical symptoms, serum thyroxine and TRAb, thyroid ultrasound, and orbital computed tomography formed the basis for the diagnoses. Total RNA was extracted using Trizol reagent, and RNA quality was assessed on an Agilent 2100 Bioanalyzer. Broader findings and caveats from the paper: Most expanded thyroid clonotypes (frequency above 0.001) were also detected in blood, suggesting blood repertoires may reflect thyroid immune responses. Ophthalmopathy was separated from stable hyperthyroidism by a 13 V-J signature model, with 85% to 90% sensitivity and about 84% specificity obtained in cross-validation and 80%/75% obtained in testing. In validation, the model predicted progression to ophthalmopathy a median of 6.5 months before onset, with over 55% sensitivity and 72.22% specificity. Sample size was not statistically predetermined, and blinding of investigators to group allocation was not performed.

This chain is built from TRBV11-1 and TRBJ1-1; the D gene is perhaps TRBD1, from 6 matching bases. The sample taken for sequencing was peripheral blood or thyroid tissue (not recorded which). The clonotype originates from an adult woman with Graves' disease, either hyperthyroidism or ophthalmopathy (not recorded which). The bases read TGTGCCAGCAGCTACCTACCAGGGGAGGGCACTGAAGCTTTCTTT. It translates as CASSYLPGEGTEAFF.